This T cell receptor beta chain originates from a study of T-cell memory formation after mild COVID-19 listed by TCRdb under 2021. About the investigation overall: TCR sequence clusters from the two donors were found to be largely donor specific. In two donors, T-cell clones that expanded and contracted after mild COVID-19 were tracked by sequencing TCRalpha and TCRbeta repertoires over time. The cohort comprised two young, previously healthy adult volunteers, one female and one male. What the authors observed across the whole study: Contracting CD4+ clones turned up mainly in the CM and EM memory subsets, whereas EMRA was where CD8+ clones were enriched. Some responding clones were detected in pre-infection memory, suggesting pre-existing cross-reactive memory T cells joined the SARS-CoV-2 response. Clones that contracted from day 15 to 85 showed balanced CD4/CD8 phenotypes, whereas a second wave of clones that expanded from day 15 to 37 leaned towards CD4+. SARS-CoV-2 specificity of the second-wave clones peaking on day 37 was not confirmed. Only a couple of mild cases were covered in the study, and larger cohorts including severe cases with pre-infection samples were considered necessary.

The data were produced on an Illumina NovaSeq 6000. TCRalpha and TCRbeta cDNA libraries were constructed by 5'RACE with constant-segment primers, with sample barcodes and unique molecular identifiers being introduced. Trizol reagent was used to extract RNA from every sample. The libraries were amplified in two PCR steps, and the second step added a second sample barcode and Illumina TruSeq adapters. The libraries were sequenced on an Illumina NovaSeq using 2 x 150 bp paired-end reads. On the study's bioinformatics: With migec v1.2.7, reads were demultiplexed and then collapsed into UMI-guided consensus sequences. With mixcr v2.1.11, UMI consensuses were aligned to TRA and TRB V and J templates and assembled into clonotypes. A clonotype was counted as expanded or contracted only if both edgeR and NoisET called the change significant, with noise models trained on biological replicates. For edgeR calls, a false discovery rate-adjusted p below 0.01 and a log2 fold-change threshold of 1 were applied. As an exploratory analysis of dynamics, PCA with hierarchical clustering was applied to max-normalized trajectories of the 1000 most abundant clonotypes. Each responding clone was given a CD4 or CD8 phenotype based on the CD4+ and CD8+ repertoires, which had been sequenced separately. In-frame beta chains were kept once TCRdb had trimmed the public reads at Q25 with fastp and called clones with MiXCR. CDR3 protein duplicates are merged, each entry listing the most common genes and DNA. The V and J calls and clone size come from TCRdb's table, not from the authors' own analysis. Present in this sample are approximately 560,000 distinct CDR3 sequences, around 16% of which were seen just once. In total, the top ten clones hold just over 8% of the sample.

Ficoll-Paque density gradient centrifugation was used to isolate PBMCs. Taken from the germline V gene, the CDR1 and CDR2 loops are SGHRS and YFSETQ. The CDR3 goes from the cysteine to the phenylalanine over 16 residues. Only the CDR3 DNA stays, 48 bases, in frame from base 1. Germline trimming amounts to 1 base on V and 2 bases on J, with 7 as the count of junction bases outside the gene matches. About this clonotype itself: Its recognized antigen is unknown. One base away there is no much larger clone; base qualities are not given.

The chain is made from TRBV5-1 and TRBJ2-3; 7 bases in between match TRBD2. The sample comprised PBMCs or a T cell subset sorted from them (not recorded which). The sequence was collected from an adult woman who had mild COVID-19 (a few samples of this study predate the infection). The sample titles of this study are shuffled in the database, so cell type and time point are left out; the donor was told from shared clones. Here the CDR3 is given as CASSLPRGETTDTQYF. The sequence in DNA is TGCGCCAGCAGCTTGCCCCGGGGGGAAACCACAGATACGCAGTATTTT. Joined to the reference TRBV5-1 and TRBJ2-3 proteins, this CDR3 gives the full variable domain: KAGVTQTPRYLIKTRGQQVTLSCSPISGHRSVSWYQQTPGQGLQFLFEYFSETQRNKGNFPGRFSGRQFSNSRSEMNVSTLELGDSALYLCASSLPRGETTDTQYFGPGTRLTVL.